The entry that follows covers one TCR beta chain sequence. Its target is unknown. The CDR3 runs 13 residues. Germline values: CDR1 ENHRY, CDR2 SYGVKD. V dropped 10 bases and J dropped 0; count of bases not matched to a gene: 5. This entry is derived from a study of T cell responses to AZD1222 COVID-19 vaccine. The study, taken as a whole, reports: Rises in breadth and depth of Spike-specific TCRs came after two AZD1222 doses. Repertoire samples came only from after the peak T cell response.

Sequenced by immunoSEQ multiplex PCR; TCRdb stores in-frame clones only, minus some. The sample carries fewer than 150,000 clones, approximately 88% recorded once. The genes are TRBV10-3 and TRBJ1-1; 7 positions agree with TRBD1. This sequence originates from an adult who received the AZD1222 COVID-19 vaccine. The sample consisted of peripheral blood, taken 28 days after the second AZD1222 dose. In DNA form, the CDR3 reads TGTGCCAGAAGACAGGGTCTGAACACTGAAGCTTTCTTT. This translates into CARRQGLNTEAFF.